This T cell receptor (beta chain) was recovered during a study of blood T cell repertoires in COVID-19. On the study more broadly: Donors in the United States, Italy and Spain gave samples during acute or convalescent COVID-19. PBMCs, B-cell-depleted T cells, or T cells were the source of the cDNA or gDNA that made up the material.

From germline, CDR1 is MNHEY and CDR2 SMNVEV (reference sequence). Trimming at V came to 5 bases and at J to 3 bases, leaving 3 bases not matched to a gene. The CDR3 consists of 14 residues. The repertoire was sequenced with immunoSEQ multiplex PCR; TCRdb's copy has only in-frame clones and lacks some. The table records 250,000 to 350,000 clones, about 87% of them present only once. Recovered status applied to Cohort 3 donors who had two consecutive negative PCRs. It also applied to those with clearance or with symptom resolution. The sequenced material came from PBMCs or T cells enriched from blood (not recorded which). The TCR sequence derives from a woman under 30 who had recovered from COVID-19. The rearrangement links TRBV27 to TRBJ2-2; TRBD1 matches at 7 bases. The DNA for the CDR3 is TGTGCCAGCAGTCTGGGGACAGACACCGGGGAGCTGTTTTTT. Translated, it gives CASSLGTDTGELFF.